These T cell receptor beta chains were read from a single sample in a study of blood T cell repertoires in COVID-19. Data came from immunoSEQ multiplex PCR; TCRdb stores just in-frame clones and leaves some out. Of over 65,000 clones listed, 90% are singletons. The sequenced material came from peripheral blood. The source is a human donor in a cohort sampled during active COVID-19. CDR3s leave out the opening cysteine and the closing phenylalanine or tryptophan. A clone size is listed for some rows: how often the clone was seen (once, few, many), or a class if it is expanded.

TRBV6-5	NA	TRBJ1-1	ASSIDRGRGAEAF
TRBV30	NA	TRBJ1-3	AWSPGNTIY
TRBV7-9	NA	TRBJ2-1	ASSRTSGGYNEQF
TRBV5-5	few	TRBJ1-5	ASSSRAGVDNQPQH
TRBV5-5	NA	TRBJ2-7	ASSLSQGAGEQY
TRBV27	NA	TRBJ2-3	ASSSLAGITDTQY
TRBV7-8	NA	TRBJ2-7	ASSLIPTRLVAYEQY
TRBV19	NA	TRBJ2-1	ASSRGAYVDEQF
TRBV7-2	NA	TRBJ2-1	ASSAPGGYNEQF
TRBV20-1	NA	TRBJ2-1	SASPPLGASRNEQF
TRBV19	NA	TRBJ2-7	ASSILASGRAPYEQY
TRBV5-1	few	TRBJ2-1	ASSSTGGAQNEQF
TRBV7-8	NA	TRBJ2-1	ASSLGGLAGNEQF
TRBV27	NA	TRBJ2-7	ASSFLAGGGDEQY
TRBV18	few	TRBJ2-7	ASGPSGRAEEQY
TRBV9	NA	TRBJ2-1	ASSVVPGGRDEQF
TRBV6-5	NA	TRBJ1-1	ASRPQGDHTEAF
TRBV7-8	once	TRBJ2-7	ASRLEELEAYEQY
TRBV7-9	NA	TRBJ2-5	ASSLISGYQETQY
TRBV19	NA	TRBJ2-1	ASSIAETSPYNEQF
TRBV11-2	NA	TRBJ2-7	ASSTGLATEQY
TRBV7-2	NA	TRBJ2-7	ASSPTGISTYEQY
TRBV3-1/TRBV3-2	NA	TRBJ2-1	ASSQEKREEWQNEQF
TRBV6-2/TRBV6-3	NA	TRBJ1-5	ASSYVGGRVNQPQH
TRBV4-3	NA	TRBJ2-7	ASSEGHPSSYEQY
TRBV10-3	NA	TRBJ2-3	AISDNGRVDTQY
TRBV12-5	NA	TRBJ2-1	ASGPGTRFDEQF
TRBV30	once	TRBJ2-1	AWDTSSYNEQF
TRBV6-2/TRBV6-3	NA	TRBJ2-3	ASSYGAGGTDTQY
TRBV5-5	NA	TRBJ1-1	ASSLEGTEAF